This note documents a single TCR beta chain sequence. The data derive from a study of T cell repertoires in ileal Crohn's disease. This sample's time point: neoterminal ileum biopsy at postoperative endoscopy, about 6 months after surgery. Produced via immunoSEQ multiplex PCR; TCRdb's table is partial and in-frame only. Altogether about 12,000 clones are present, 82% being singletons, with the ten largest covering about a tenth. The CDR3 extends over 17 amino acids. Germline CDR1 and CDR2: SQVTM and ANQGSEA. The ends were cut back, 1 base at V and 0 bases at J, with 15 bases in the middle. The chain carries TRBV29-1 and TRBJ1-4; TRBD1 is a possible D gene (6 bases). Specimen: ileal tissue. The receptor's source is an adult with Crohn's disease. CDR3 DNA: TGCAGCGTTGAAGGGACAGATCCAATTACAACTAATGAAAAACTGTTTTTT. As protein: CSVEGTDPITTNEKLFF.